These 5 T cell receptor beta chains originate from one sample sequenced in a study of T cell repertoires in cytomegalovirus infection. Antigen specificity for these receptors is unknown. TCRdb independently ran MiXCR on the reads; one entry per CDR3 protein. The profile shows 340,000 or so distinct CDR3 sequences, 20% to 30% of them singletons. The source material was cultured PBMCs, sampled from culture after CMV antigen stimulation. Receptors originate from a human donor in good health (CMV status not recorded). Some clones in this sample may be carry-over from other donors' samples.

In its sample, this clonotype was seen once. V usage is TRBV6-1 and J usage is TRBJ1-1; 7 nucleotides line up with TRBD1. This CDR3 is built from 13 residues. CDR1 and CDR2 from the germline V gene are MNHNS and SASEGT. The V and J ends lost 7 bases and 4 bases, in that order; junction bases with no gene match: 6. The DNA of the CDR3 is TGTGCCAGCAATGACAGGGAGGGCACTGAAGCTTTCTTT. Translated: CASNDREGTEAFF.

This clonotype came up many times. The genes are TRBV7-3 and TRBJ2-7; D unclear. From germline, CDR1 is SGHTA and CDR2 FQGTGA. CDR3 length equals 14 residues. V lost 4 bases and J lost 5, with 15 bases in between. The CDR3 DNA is TGTGCCAGCAGCTATGGGTCCTTCACTAACGAGCAGTACTTC. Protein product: CASSYGSFTNEQYF.

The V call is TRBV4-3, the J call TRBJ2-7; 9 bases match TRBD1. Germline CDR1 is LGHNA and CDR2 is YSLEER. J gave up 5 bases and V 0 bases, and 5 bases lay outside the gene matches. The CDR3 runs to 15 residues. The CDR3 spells CASSQDPTGGNEQYF. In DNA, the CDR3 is TGCGCCAGCAGCCAAGATCCAACAGGGGGCAACGAGCAGTACTTC.

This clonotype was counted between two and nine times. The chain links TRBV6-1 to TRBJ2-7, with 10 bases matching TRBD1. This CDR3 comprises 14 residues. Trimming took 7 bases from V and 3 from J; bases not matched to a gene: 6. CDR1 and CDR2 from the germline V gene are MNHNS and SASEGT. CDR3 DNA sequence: TGTGCCAGCACCAGGGACAGGGGCATCTACGAGCAGTACTTC. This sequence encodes CASTRDRGIYEQYF.

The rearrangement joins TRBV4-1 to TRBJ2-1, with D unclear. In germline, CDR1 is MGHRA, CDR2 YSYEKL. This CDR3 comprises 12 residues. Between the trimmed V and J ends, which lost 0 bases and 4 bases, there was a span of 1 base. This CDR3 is CASSQEYNEQFF. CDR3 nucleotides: TGCGCCAGCAGCCAAGAGTACAATGAGCAGTTCTTC.